This T cell receptor (beta chain) comes out of a study of STAT5B mutations in CD4+ large granular lymphocyte leukemia. Study details: Healthy donors showed HLA-associated enrichment of the CDR3 'QG' motif.

For this clone: Antigen unknown.

Findings and limits, study-wide: CD4-sorted patient repertoires seemed more clonal than healthy CD4+ repertoires. No patients shared main leukemic clonotypes, though roughly 27% appeared at low frequency elsewhere.

The assay was run at survey level. Profiling relied on immunoSEQ multiplex PCR, and the TCRdb table lists in-frame clones only, not all of them. Found here are under 40,000 clones, about 81% of them singletons; the top ten hold about 2.7%. V lost 0 bases and J lost 1, with 3 bases in between. Germline V gene sequence: CDR1 LGHNA, CDR2 YNFKEQ. The CDR3 runs to 13 residues. V is TRBV4-2 and J is TRBJ2-5; D uncertain. The specimen was CD4+ T cells from blood buffy coats. The TCR originated in a human donor in good health. For the CDR3, the DNA is TGTGCCAGCAGCCAAGACTTCCAAGAGACCCAGTACTTC. Protein: CASSQDFQETQYF.